This T cell receptor (beta chain) was captured by sequencing in a study of CXCR3-negative and CXCR3-positive naive CD8 T cells. The CDR3 is made up of 12 amino acids. Germline lookup yields CDR1 SGDLS and CDR2 YYNGEE. UMI-tagged TRB cDNA libraries were built via 5' RACE. TCRdb re-called the 5' RACE reads and gives one entry per CDR3 protein, without DNA. The sample has about 130,000 distinct CDR3 sequences. Sequenced material: naive CXCR3- CD8+ T cells from blood. Subset: CD45RO-CCR7+CD27+CD95- naive CD8+ T cells lacking CXCR3 (TNR3-). The clonotype originates from a human donor in good health. Some clones in this sample may be carry-over from other donors' samples. The chain recombines TRBV9 with TRBJ2-7; TCRdb's assignment of TRBD2 cannot be checked, as there is no DNA. CDR3 region: CAAQAELYEQYF. The full variable domain, completed using reference TRBV9 and TRBJ2-7, is DSGVTQTPKHLITATGQRVTLRCSPRSGDLSVYWYQQSLDQGLQFLIQYYNGEERAKGNILERFSAQQFPDLHSELNLSSLELGDSALYFCAAQAELYEQYFGPGTRLTVT.